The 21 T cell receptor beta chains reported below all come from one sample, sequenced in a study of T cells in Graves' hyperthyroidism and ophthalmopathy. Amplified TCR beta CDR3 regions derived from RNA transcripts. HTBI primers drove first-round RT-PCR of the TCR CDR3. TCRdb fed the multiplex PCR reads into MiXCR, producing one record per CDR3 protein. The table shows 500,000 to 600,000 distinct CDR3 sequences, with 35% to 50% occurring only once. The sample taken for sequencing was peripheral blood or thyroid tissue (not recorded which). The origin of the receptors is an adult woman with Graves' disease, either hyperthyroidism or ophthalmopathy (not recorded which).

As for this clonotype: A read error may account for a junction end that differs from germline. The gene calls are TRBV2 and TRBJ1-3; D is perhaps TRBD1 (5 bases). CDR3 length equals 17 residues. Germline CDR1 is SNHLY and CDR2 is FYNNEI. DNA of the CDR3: TGTGTCAGCAGTGAGTGGCCAGGGTCCTACTCTGGAAACACCATATATTTT. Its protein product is CVSSEWPGSYSGNTIYF.

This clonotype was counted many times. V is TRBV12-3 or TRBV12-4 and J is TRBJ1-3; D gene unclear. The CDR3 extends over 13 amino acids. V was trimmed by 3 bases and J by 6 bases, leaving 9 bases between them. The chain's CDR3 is CASSLNSLNTIYF. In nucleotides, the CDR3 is TGTGCCAGCAGTTTGAACTCCCTAAACACCATATATTTT.

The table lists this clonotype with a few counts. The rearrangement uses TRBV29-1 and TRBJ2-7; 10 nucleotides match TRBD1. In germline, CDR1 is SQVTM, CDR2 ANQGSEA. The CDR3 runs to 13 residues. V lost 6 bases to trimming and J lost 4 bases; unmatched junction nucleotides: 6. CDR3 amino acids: CSVAWTGGYEQYF. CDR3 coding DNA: TGCAGCGTGGCGTGGACAGGGGGGTACGAGCAGTACTTC.

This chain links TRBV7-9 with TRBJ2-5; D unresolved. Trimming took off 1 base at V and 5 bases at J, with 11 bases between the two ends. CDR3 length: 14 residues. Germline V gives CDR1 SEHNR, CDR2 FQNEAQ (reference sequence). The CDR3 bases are TGTGCCAGCAGCTTAGTCGGGCCAGCGGAGACCCAGTACTTC. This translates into CASSLVGPAETQYF.

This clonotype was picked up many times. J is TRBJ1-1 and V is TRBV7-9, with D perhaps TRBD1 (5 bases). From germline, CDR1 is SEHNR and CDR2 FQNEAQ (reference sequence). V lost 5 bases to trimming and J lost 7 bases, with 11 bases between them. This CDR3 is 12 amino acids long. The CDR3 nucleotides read TGTGCCAGCAGCGAAGGGGTAGGTGAAGCTTTCTTT. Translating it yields CASSEGVGEAFF.

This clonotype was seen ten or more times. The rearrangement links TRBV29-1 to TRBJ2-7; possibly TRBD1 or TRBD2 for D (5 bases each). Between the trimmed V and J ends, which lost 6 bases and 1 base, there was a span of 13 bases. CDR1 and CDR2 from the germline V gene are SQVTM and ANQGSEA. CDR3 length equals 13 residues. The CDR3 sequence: CSVRGAGSYEQYF. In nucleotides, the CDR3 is TGCAGCGTCAGAGGGGCAGGGTCCTACGAGCAGTACTTC.

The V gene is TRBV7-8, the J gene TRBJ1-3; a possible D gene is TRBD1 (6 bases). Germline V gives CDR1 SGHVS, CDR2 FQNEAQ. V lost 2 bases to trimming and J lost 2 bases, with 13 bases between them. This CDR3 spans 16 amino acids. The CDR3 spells CASSLKISGAGNTIYF. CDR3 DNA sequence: TGTGCCAGCAGCTTAAAAATCTCAGGGGCTGGAAACACCATATATTTT.

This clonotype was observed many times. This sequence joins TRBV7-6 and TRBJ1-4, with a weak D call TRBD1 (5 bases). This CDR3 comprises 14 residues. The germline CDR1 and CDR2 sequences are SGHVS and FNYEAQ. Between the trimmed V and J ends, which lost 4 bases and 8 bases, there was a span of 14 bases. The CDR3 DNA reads TGTGCCAGCAGCTCAACGTGGGGGAGGGAAAAACTGTTTTTT. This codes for CASSSTWGREKLFF.

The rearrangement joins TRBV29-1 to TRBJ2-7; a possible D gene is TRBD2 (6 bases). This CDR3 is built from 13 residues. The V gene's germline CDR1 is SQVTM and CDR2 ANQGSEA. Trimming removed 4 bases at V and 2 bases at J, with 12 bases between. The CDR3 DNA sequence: TGCAGCGTTGTAGCGGTAGAACCCTACGAGCAGTACTTC. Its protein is CSVVAVEPYEQYF.

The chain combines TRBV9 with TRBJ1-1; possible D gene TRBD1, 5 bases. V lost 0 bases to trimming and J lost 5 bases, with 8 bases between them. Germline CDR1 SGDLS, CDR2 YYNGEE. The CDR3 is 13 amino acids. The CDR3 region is CASSVGRGTEAFF. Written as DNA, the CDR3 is TGTGCCAGCAGCGTAGGGCGGGGGACTGAAGCTTTCTTT.

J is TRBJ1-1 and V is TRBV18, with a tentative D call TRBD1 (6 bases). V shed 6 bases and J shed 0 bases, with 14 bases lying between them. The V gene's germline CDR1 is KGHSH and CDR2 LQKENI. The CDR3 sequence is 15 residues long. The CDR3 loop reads CASSASRGMNTEAFF. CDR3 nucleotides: TGTGCCAGCTCGGCTTCCAGGGGAATGAACACTGAAGCTTTCTTT.

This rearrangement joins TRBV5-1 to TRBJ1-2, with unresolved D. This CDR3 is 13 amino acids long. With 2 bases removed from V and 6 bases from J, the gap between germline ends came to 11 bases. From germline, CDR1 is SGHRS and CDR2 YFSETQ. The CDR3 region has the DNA TGCGCCAGCAGCTTAGGTCCGACGGATGGCTACACCTTC. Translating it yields CASSLGPTDGYTF.

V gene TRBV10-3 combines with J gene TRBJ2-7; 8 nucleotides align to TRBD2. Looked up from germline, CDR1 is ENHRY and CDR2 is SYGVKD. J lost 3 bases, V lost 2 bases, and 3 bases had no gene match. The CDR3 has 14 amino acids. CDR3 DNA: TGTGCCATCAGTGAGGGGACTAGTATCTACGAGCAGTACTTC. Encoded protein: CAISEGTSIYEQYF.

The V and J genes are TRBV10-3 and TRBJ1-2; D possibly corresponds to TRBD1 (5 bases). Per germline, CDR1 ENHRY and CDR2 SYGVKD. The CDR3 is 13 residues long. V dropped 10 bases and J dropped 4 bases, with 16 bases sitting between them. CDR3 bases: TGTGCCACCCGAACCGACAGCGTCTATGGCTACACCTTC. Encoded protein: CATRTDSVYGYTF.

The DNA for the CDR3 is TGTGCCACCAGCAGACCCGGGAACAGGGGGATAGGTTCACCCCTCCACTTT. Residues: CATSRPGNRGIGSPLHF. This sequence joins TRBV15 and TRBJ1-6; 8 bases agree with TRBD1. The length of the CDR3 is 17 residues. The trim removed 2 bases at V and 9 bases at J, leaving 12 bases unmatched. Germline CDR1 LNHNV, CDR2 YYDKDF (reference sequence). Complete variable domain (other parts from reference TRBV15 and TRBJ1-6): DAMVIQNPRYQVTQFGKPVTLSCSQTLNHNVMYWYQQKSSQAPKLLFHYYDKDFNNEADTPDNFQSRRPNTSFCFLDIRSPGLGDTAMYLCATSRPGNRGIGSPLHFGNGTRLTVT.

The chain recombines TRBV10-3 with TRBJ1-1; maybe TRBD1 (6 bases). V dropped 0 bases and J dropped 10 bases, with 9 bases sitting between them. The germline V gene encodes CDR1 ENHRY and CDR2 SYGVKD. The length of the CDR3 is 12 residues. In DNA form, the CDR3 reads TGTGCCATCAGTGAGTCTTTAGGGGGAGCTTTCTTT. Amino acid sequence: CAISESLGGAFF.

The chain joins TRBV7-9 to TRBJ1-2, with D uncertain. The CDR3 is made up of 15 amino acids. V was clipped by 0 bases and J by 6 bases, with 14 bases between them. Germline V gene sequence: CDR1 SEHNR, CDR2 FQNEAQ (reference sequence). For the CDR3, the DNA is TGTGCCAGCAGCTTAGCGGACCCCTATTTGAATGGCTACACCTTC. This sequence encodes CASSLADPYLNGYTF.

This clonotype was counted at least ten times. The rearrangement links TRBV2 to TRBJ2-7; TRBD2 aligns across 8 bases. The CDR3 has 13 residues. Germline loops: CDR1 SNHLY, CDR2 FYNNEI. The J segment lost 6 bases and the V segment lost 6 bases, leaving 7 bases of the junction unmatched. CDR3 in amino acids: CASSGFSGTEQYF. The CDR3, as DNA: TGTGCCAGCAGCGGATTTAGCGGGACCGAGCAGTACTTC.

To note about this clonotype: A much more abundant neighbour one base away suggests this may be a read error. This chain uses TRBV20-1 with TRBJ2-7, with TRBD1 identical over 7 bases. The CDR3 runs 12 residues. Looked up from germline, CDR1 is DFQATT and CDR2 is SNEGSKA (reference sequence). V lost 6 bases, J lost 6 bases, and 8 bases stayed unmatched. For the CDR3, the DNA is TGCAGTGCCCCTGAGACAGGGATCGAGCAGTACTTC. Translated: CSAPETGIEQYF.

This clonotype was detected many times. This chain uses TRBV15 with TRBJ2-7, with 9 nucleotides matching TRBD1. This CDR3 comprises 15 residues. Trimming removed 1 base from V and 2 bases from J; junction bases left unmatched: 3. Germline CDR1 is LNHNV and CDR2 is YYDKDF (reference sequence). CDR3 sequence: CATSRAGQGTYEQYF. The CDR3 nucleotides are TGTGCCACCAGCAGAGCGGGACAGGGAACCTACGAGCAGTACTTC.

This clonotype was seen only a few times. The CDR3 DNA follows: TGCAGTGCTAGAGATGGGCGGGGCCCCTCCTACGAGCAGTACTTC. Residues: CSARDGRGPSYEQYF. J is TRBJ2-7 and V is TRBV20-1; weak D call: TRBD2 (6 bases). There are 15 residues in the CDR3. CDR1 and CDR2 from the germline V gene are DFQATT and SNEGSKA (reference sequence). The germline V and J ends were trimmed by 0 bases and 0 bases, with 12 bases remaining between them.